The sequence of this T cell receptor beta chain was determined in a study of cytomegalovirus exposure and HLA in healthy donors. Points from the study as a whole: A later analysis associated 15,000 to 20,000 TCR beta sequences with HLA alleles at a 0.05 false discovery rate. It was reportedly the case that the classifier diagnosed cytomegalovirus status with high specificity and sensitivity. TCR beta V- and J-gene trimming, according to a later analysis, was linked to a missense DCLRE1C variant. The authors later found most CMV-associated TCR beta chains appeared HLA-restricted.

Notes on this clone: No antigen is known for it.

13 Jbeta primers and 60 Vbeta primers were used for the PCR. The assay was immunoSEQ multiplex PCR, and TCRdb's table has in-frame clones only and misses some. This sample has under 200,000 clones, with 79% found just once. Germline V gene lookup returns CDR1 MNHNY and CDR2 SVGAGI (reference sequence). J was trimmed by 2 bases and V by 6 bases; bases with no gene match: 6. This CDR3 is 15 amino acids long. Source material: PBMCs. The sequence was collected from a woman in her thirties or forties in good health and CMV-seronegative. This chain connects TRBV6-6 to TRBJ2-1, with 8 bases identical to TRBD1. The CDR3: CASSLTGDPYNEQFF. CDR3 in DNA: TGTGCCAGCAGCCTGACAGGGGACCCCTACAATGAGCAGTTCTTC.